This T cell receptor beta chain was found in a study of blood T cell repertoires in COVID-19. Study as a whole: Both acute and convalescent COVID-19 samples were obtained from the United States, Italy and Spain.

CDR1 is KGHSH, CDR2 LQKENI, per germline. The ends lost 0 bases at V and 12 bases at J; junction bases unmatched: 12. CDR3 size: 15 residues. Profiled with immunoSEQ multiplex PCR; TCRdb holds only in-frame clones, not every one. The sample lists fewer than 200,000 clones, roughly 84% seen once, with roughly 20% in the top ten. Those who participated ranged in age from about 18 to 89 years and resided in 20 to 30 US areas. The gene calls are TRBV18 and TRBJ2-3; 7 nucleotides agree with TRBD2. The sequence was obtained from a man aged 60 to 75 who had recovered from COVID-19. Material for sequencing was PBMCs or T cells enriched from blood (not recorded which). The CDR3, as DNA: TGTGCCAGCTCACCACCGGGAGCGGGGAGAGGTCTCCAGTATTTT. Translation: CASSPPGAGRGLQYF.